The clone carrying this TCR beta chain was recorded a few times. Its antigen is undetermined. The authors prepared the TCRbeta library with unique molecular identifiers. One entry per CDR3 protein results from TCRdb running MiXCR on the PCR reads. Counted here are over 25,000 distinct CDR3 sequences, 15% to 20% occurring once; the ten biggest clones make up around 38%. This sample was included in a study of T-cell reconstitution after alpha-beta-depleted transplantation in children. Study-wide results and limits: The main origin of T-cell counts and diversity one year after transplant was newly produced T cells. Alpha-beta T cells about two months after transplant reportedly derived from several hundred expanded graft clones. Surviving recipient T cells and thymic progenitors underlay high day-60 TCRbeta diversity in some patients.

Unmatched junction bases numbered 10, after V lost 5 bases and J lost 5 bases. CDR3 size: 16 residues. Germline CDR1 reads SEHNR; CDR2 reads FQNEAQ (reference sequence). The TCR sequence derives from a male patient aged 2-10 years who had a stem cell transplant for acute lymphoblastic leukemia, so the T cells may come from the graft donor. Sequences were derived from PBMCs, mostly from graft donor cells, sampled 60 days after TCRalphabeta/CD19-depleted stem cell transplant. The chain couples TRBV7-9 to TRBJ1-1, with 11 bases matching TRBD1. For the CDR3, the DNA is TGTGCCAGCAGCGCGCGAACCGGGACAGGGGGAACTGAAGCTTTCTTT. Its translation: CASSARTGTGGTEAFF.